The 7 T cell receptor beta chains in this list originate from one sample, sequenced in a study of spatial heterogeneity in lung cancer (dated by TCRdb to between 2018 and 2021). The library was produced with 5' RACE. Sequencing took place on a NextSeq 500. TCRdb applied fastp at Q25 and MiXCR to the public reads, then kept only in-frame beta chains. Each CDR3 protein appears once, grouped with its most common genes and DNA. For this sample the table gives about 60,000 distinct CDR3 sequences, of which 8% to 9% were detected only once. The ten largest clonotypes hold over 12% of the sample. Reading the label with the study, this specimen's time point is: sample taken at primary tumor resection. TCR sequencing used whole RNA extracted from tumor and nontumor lung tissue, or from cryopreserved PBMC samples, without cell sorting. The material was PBMCs, obtained at surgery. The origin of the receptors is a female donor with early-stage non-small cell lung cancer.

This clonotype was counted many times. The V gene is TRBV5-5, the J gene TRBJ1-1; D possibly corresponds to TRBD1 (5 bases). V lost 5 bases and J 0 bases, leaving 11 bases between the germline ends. The CDR3 runs to 14 residues. Germline V gene lookup returns CDR1 SGHKS and CDR2 YYEKEE (reference sequence). CDR3 in DNA: TGTGCCAGCAGTCGCATGACAGTGAACACTGAAGCTTTCTTT. It specifies CASSRMTVNTEAFF.

This clonotype was seen a handful of times. The V call is TRBV7-9, the J call TRBJ2-5; 12 bases agree with TRBD2. From germline, CDR1 is SEHNR and CDR2 FQNEAQ (reference sequence). The CDR3 length is 16 residues. V shed 5 bases, J shed 2 bases, and the junction held 6 bases outside the gene matches. The CDR3 coding sequence is TGTGCCAGCAGCCCTAACCTAGCGGGGGGGCAAGAGACCCAGTACTTC. Translation gives CASSPNLAGGQETQYF. The full variable domain, with the rest looked up from reference TRBV7-9 and TRBJ2-5, is DTGVSQNPRHKITKRGQNVTFRCDPISEHNRLYWYRQTLGQGPEFLTYFQNEAQLEKSRLLSDRFSAERPKGSFSTLEIQRTEQGDSAMYLCASSPNLAGGQETQYFGPGTRLLVL.

This rearrangement joins TRBV20-1 to TRBJ1-1; TRBD1 might be the D (5 bases). CDR3 length equals 13 residues. V dropped 3 bases and J dropped 4 bases, with 12 bases sitting between them. Germline V gene sequence: CDR1 DFQATT, CDR2 SNEGSKA (reference sequence). The CDR3 sequence: CSARGESGTEAFF. The DNA of the CDR3 is TGCAGTGCTAGGGGGGAAAGTGGCACTGAAGCTTTCTTT.

The chain combines TRBV12-3 or TRBV12-4 with TRBJ1-6; D ambiguous. The V end was cut by 3 bases, the J end by 7 bases, with 7 bases between. The CDR3 covers 13 residues. The CDR3 DNA follows: TGTGCCAGCAGTTTGGCTGCGAATTCACCCCTCCACTTT. This translates into CASSLAANSPLHF.

This chain connects TRBV6-1 to TRBJ2-4; 7 nucleotides line up with TRBD2. CDR3 size: 13 residues. Germline CDR1 and CDR2: MNHNS and SASEGT. Trimming took 8 bases from V and 5 from J; bases not matched to a gene: 6. In DNA, the CDR3 is TGTGCCAGCGGGGGGGTCGGACAAAACATTCAGTACTTC. Translating gives CASGGVGQNIQYF.

The J gene is TRBJ1-4, the V gene TRBV19; D gene unclear. The CDR3 runs to 15 residues. Germline lookup yields CDR1 LNHDA and CDR2 SQIVND (reference sequence). The V and J ends lost 5 bases and 0 bases respectively, with 10 bases between them. CDR3 DNA sequence: TGTGCCAGTAGTCTCCTCCCTGCAACTAATGAAAAACTGTTTTTT. Translating it yields CASSLLPATNEKLFF.

At least ten counts were recorded for this clonotype. The rearrangement uses TRBV4-1 and TRBJ2-3; D unresolved. Germline CDR1 MGHRA, CDR2 YSYEKL. The CDR3 is made up of 14 amino acids. Trimming removed 0 bases at V and 0 bases at J, with 4 bases between. CDR3 in DNA: TGCGCCAGCAGCCAAGAACCGAGCACAGATACGCAGTATTTT. Protein: CASSQEPSTDTQYF.